The rows below give T cell receptor beta chains drawn from one sample of a study of monozygotic twins with inflammatory bowel disease. TCRdb reprocessed the 5' RACE reads, keeping one entry per CDR3 protein, no DNA. The repertoire table contains approximately 400,000 distinct CDR3 sequences. Sequencing input: blood. The receptors come from a human donor with ulcerative colitis or Crohn's disease, or a healthy co-twin of an affected twin (not recorded which). Both conserved end residues are part of each CDR3. Fields, in order: J gene, CDR3 length, V gene, CDR3 protein.

TRBJ1-4	15	TRBV15	CATSRIDREYEKLFF
TRBJ2-7	16	TRBV7-8	CASSSTTVPSIYEQYF
TRBJ2-5	13	TRBV16	CASSHRGEETQYF
TRBJ2-5	14	TRBV5-4	CASSHLQGSETQYF
TRBJ2-1	15	TRBV7-2	CASSSTTGTRNEQFF
TRBJ1-3	16	TRBV9	CASSVEGHHSGNTIYF
TRBJ2-3	16	TRBV28	CASSPLAGGPPDTQYF
TRBJ2-7	13	TRBV9	CASSPPRGNEQYF
TRBJ1-6	13	TRBV20-1	CSVPGPFNSPLHF
TRBJ1-2	14	TRBV4-3	CASSQGGGAGGYTF
TRBJ2-4	15	TRBV20-1	CSARPPTGAKNIQYF
TRBJ2-7	12	TRBV10-3	CATGQGDYEQYF
TRBJ2-2	17	TRBV18	CASSPPRGTPNTGELFF
TRBJ2-7	14	TRBV29-1	CSVEWDHGPYEQYF
TRBJ2-2	16	TRBV4-2	CASSQEPGGRTGELFF
TRBJ2-1	19	TRBV14	CASSSRNVYAGHSYNEQFF